This T cell receptor beta chain was identified during a study of spatial heterogeneity in lung cancer. Across the whole study: Averaged across combinations, each unique TCR and UMI pairing appeared more than ten times in raw reads, which were uncorrected.

Germline CDR1 is MNHEY and CDR2 is SMNVEV (reference sequence). This CDR3 has 14 amino acids. Trimming took off 1 base at V and 4 bases at J, with 10 bases between the two ends. Time point defined: sample taken at primary tumor resection. Without sorting, whole RNA was sequenced from tumor, nontumor lung or frozen PBMC. Donation came from roughly 72 patients with untreated early-stage non-small cell lung cancer. Carried by each TCR cDNA molecule was a unique molecular identifier. Via MiXCR, TCRdb re-called the 5' RACE reads, giving one row per CDR3 protein. Here the sample spans 35,000 or so distinct CDR3 sequences, less than 5.5% being singletons. This clonotype was counted at least ten times.

Sequenced here: PBMCs, sampled at surgery. The chain uses TRBV27 and TRBJ2-5, with a weak D call TRBD1 (6 bases). This clonotype originated in a female donor with early-stage non-small cell lung cancer. The CDR3: CASSLYTGRETQYF. CDR3 DNA: TGTGCCAGCAGTTTATACACAGGGAGAGAGACCCAGTACTTC.